This paragraph reports one T cell receptor (beta chain). The authors ran a second PCR of about 6 to 11 cycles using a sample-barcoded 5' primer and a J-beta primer mix. Using its own MiXCR run on the 5' RACE reads, TCRdb lists one record per CDR3 protein. This sample has 1 million or so distinct CDR3 sequences; less than 25% occur once, and the top ten carry about 0.72%. The sample comes from a study of blood T cells in healthy people across ages. CDR3 size: 16 residues. Trimming removed 0 bases from V and 1 base from J; junction bases left unmatched: 8. The germline V gene encodes CDR1 DFQATT and CDR2 SNEGSKA (reference sequence). The same specimen was also included in a second study, on T cells of mothers and their children.

The rearrangement joins TRBV20-1 to TRBJ2-7, with 8 bases aligning to TRBD1. This TCR was sampled from a girl aged 2 to 10 in good health. Sequencing was performed on blood. The CDR3 sequence: CSARDLAGGFSYEQYF. The CDR3 nucleotides read TGCAGTGCTAGAGATTTAGCAGGGGGCTTTTCCTACGAGCAGTACTTC.